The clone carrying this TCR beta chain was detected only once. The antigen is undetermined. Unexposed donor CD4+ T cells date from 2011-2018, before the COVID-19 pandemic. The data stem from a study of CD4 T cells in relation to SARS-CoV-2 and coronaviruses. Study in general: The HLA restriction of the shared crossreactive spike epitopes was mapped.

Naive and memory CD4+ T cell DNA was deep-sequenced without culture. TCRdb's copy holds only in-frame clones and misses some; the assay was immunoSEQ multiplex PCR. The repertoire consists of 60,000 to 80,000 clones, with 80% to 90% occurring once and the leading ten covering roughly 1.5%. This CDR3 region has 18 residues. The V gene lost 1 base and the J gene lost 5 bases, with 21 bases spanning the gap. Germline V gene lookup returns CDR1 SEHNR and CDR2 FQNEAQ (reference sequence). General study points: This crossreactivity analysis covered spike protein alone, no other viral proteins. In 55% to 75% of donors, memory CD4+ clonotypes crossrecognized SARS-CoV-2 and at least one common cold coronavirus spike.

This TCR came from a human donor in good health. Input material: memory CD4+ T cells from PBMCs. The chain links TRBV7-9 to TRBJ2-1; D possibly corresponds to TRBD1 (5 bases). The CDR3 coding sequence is TGTGCCAGCAGCTTAGAAGGTTGGGGCAGACAAAACGACAATGAGCAGTTCTTC. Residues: CASSLEGWGRQNDNEQFF.